This T cell receptor beta chain derives from a study of T cells after yellow fever vaccination. In germline, CDR1 is LNHNV, CDR2 YYDKDF (reference sequence). CDR3 size: 15 residues. The germline V and J ends were trimmed by 0 bases and 8 bases, with 13 bases remaining between them. A single record per CDR3 protein comes from TCRdb applying MiXCR to the 5' RACE reads. The sample includes around 330,000 distinct CDR3 sequences, more than 3% of them seen just once. The sample consisted of PBMCs, taken on the day of the yellow fever booster vaccination. The chain employs TRBV15 and TRBJ1-4, with unresolved D. The clonotype comes from a man younger than 30 who received the YFV17D yellow fever vaccine. The CDR3 region is CATSRDEDFAEKLFF. The CDR3 DNA follows: TGTGCCACCAGCAGAGATGAGGACTTCGCCGAAAAACTGTTTTTT.